The 15 T cell receptor beta chains below all came from one sample that was sequenced in a study of blood T cells in healthy people across ages (dated by TCRdb to about 2015). The library was prepared using 5' RACE. The sequencer was an Illumina HiSeq 2500. A second PCR of roughly 6 to 11 cycles was run with a J-beta primer mix and a sample-barcoded 5' primer. Starting from the raw public reads, TCRdb applied fastp trimming at Q25, assembled clones with MiXCR and retained in-frame beta chains. Identical CDR3 proteins give one entry, which carries the most common genes and DNA. The sample table shows some 1.5 million distinct CDR3 sequences, and approximately 43% are seen once. The ten largest clones take up about 4% of the sample. Input material: blood. These receptors originate from a woman aged 18-29 years in good health.

This clonotype is a singleton in its sample. V usage is TRBV20-1 and J usage is TRBJ2-1, with D unclear. The V gene lost 6 bases and the J gene lost 4 bases, with 16 bases spanning the gap. Germline values: CDR1 DFQATT, CDR2 SNEGSKA (reference sequence). The CDR3 has 14 residues. The chain's CDR3 is CSAVGRGSYNEQFF. DNA for the CDR3: TGCAGTGCCGTGGGCCGTGGTTCTTACAATGAGCAGTTCTTC.

This clonotype was counted between two and nine times. The chain's CDR3 is CASSYKGAAYEQYF. CDR3 bases: TGTGCCAGCTCTTACAAGGGGGCAGCCTACGAGCAGTACTTC. J is TRBJ2-7 and V is TRBV6-2 or TRBV6-3, with 7 bases identical to TRBD1. The CDR3 has 14 residues. V trimming: 8 bases; J trimming: 2 bases; junction bases outside the gene matches: 9. Germline V gene sequence: CDR1 MNHEY, CDR2 SVGEGT.

This clonotype has at least ten counts. V gene TRBV7-9 combines with J gene TRBJ1-1; D uncertain. The CDR3 is made up of 14 amino acids. V lost 1 base to trimming and J lost 0 bases, with 6 bases between them. Looked up from germline, CDR1 is SEHNR and CDR2 is FQNEAQ (reference sequence). The CDR3 loop is CASSLETLNTEAFF. CDR3 nucleotides: TGTGCCAGCAGCTTAGAAACCCTGAACACTGAAGCTTTCTTT.

This clonotype was detected only a few times. The CDR3 DNA reads TGTGCCAGCAGCGATGTATCCGGGACCCCGCTTGAAAAACTCTATGGCTACACCTTC. Translated, it gives CASSDVSGTPLEKLYGYTF. V gene TRBV13 combines with J gene TRBJ1-2; D is perhaps TRBD1 (5 bases). This CDR3 spans 19 amino acids. V was pared by 5 bases and J by 4 bases, with 29 bases between. Per germline, CDR1 PRHDT and CDR2 FYEKMQ (reference sequence). The full variable domain, with the rest looked up from reference TRBV13 and TRBJ1-2, is AAGVIQSPRHLIKEKRETATLKCYPIPRHDTVYWYQQGPGQDPQFLISFYEKMQSDKGSIPDRFSAQQFSDYHSELNMSSLELGDSALYFCASSDVSGTPLEKLYGYTFGSGTRLTVV.

The V and J genes are TRBV6-1 and TRBJ1-2, with D unresolved. Germline CDR1 reads MNHNS; CDR2 reads SASEGT. This CDR3 comprises 17 residues. V was pared by 6 bases and J by 8 bases, with 28 bases between. The CDR3 protein is CASSRTTGSVQLKGYTF. The CDR3 nucleotides read TGTGCCAGCAGCCGAACTACTGGGTCGGTCCAACTTAAAGGCTACACCTTC.

This rearrangement joins TRBV12-5 to TRBJ2-5, with a tentative D call TRBD1 (5 bases). This CDR3 is 14 amino acids long. V shed 6 bases and J shed 6 bases, with 17 bases lying between them. Germline loops: CDR1 LGHNT, CDR2 FRNRAP. The CDR3 is CASGRPGHPQTQYF. CDR3 DNA: TGTGCTAGTGGACGACCAGGACATCCCCAGACCCAGTACTTC. Full variable domain (missing parts from reference TRBV12-5 and TRBJ2-5): DARVTQTPRHKVTEMGQEVTMRCQPILGHNTVFWYRQTMMQGLELLAYFRNRAPLDDSGMPKDRFSAEMPDATLATLKIQPSEPRDSAVYFCASGRPGHPQTQYFGPGTRLLVL.

The V gene is TRBV13, the J gene TRBJ2-6; 8 nucleotides align to TRBD1. Germline V gene lookup returns CDR1 PRHDT and CDR2 FYEKMQ (reference sequence). J gave up 0 bases and V 4 bases, and 17 bases lay outside the gene matches. This CDR3 spans 21 amino acids. The DNA of the CDR3 is TGTGCCAGCAGCTCCGAGCATATAAAGCGACAGGGGAACTCTGGGGCCAACGTCCTGACTTTC. Amino acids: CASSSEHIKRQGNSGANVLTF.

The V and J genes are TRBV10-3 and TRBJ1-2; tentative D call: TRBD1 (5 bases). The V end lost 6 bases, the J end lost 1 base, and 9 bases lay between the germline ends. Germline CDR1 is ENHRY and CDR2 is SYGVKD. The CDR3 runs 13 residues. The CDR3 sequence is CAIRQGINYGYTF. DNA of the CDR3: TGTGCCATCAGGCAGGGAATTAACTATGGCTACACCTTC.

This clonotype was seen a handful of times. The chain combines TRBV5-5 with TRBJ2-1; TRBD1 aligns across 7 bases. The CDR3 totals 16 residues. Germline lookup yields CDR1 SGHKS and CDR2 YYEKEE (reference sequence). Trimming took 4 bases from V and 1 from J; bases not matched to a gene: 8. DNA of the CDR3: TGTGCCAGCAGCCTACTGACAGGGAAATCCTACAATGAGCAGTTCTTC. Translated: CASSLLTGKSYNEQFF.

Details on this clonotype: Compared with germline, one end of the junction differs, possibly owing to a read error. J is TRBJ2-7 and V is TRBV7-2, with D uncertain. The CDR3 runs to 12 residues. Germline V gives CDR1 SGHTA, CDR2 FQGNSA. The CDR3 is CAGSLFSYEQYF. The CDR3 coding sequence is TGTGCCGGCAGCTTATTCTCCTACGAGCAGTACTTC.

This clonotype was counted a few times. The rearrangement joins TRBV7-2 to TRBJ1-2; perhaps TRBD1 as D (5 bases). Germline V gives CDR1 SGHTA, CDR2 FQGNSA. The CDR3 runs 11 residues. Trimming pared 5 bases from V and 7 bases from J, leaving 8 bases between. The CDR3 sequence: CASSQTAGYTF. CDR3 DNA: TGTGCCAGCAGCCAGACAGCTGGCTACACCTTC.

This clonotype was observed a handful of times. This chain joins TRBV12-3 or TRBV12-4 and TRBJ1-6, with D perhaps TRBD1 (5 bases). This CDR3 region has 14 residues. V dropped 3 bases and J dropped 5 bases, with 8 bases sitting between them. The CDR3 loop is CASSFHRNNSPLHF. DNA of the CDR3: TGTGCCAGCAGTTTCCACAGGAATAATTCACCCCTCCACTTT.

This chain joins TRBV28 and TRBJ1-3; the match to TRBD1 covers 7 bases. The germline V gene has CDR1 MDHEN and CDR2 SYDVKM. The CDR3 is 15 residues long. V shed 5 bases and J 7 bases; nucleotides not matched to a gene: 11. The CDR3 loop reads CASSSTGDIGNTIYF. Here the CDR3 DNA reads TGTGCCAGCAGTAGCACAGGGGATATTGGGAACACCATATATTTT.

Details on this clonotype: This may arise from a read error, as a much more abundant clone is one base away. The chain links TRBV7-2 to TRBJ1-5; D not resolved. Germline values: CDR1 SGHTA, CDR2 FQGNSA. CDR3 size: 13 residues. The V and J ends lost 5 bases and 0 bases respectively, with 5 bases between them. The CDR3 bases are TGTGCCAGCAGCGCCCATAGCAATCAGCCCCAGCATTTT. Translated, it gives CASSAHSNQPQHF.

This chain joins TRBV6-5 and TRBJ1-5; no firm D call. This CDR3 has 14 residues. V lost 0 bases and J lost 5, with 8 bases in between. Germline CDR1 and CDR2: MNHEY and SVGAGI. The CDR3 coding sequence is TGTGCCAGCAGTTACTCGGGCGCCTATCAGCCCCAGCATTTT. As protein: CASSYSGAYQPQHF.